The T cell receptor (beta chain) described here comes from a study of T-cell reconstitution after alpha-beta-depleted transplantation in children. This clonotype was seen only a few times. Library preparation (for TCRbeta) was performed with unique molecular identifiers. TCRdb reprocessed the PCR reads with MiXCR, giving one entry per CDR3 protein. The sample lists 700,000 to 950,000 distinct CDR3 sequences, 15% to 20% occurring once. V shed 0 bases and J shed 0 bases, with 12 bases lying between them. Germline V gives CDR1 SGHRS, CDR2 YFSETQ. The CDR3 has 17 amino acids. The chain links TRBV5-1 to TRBJ1-4; no reliable D call. This TCR came from a male patient younger than 18 who had a stem cell transplant for acute lymphoblastic leukemia, so the T cells may come from the graft donor. Sequencing was performed on PBMCs, mostly from graft donor cells, taken 360 days after TCRalphabeta/CD19-depleted stem cell transplant. CDR3 amino acids: CASSLAGRKATNEKLFF. The CDR3 DNA is TGCGCCAGCAGCTTGGCCGGCAGGAAGGCAACTAATGAAAAACTGTTTTTT.